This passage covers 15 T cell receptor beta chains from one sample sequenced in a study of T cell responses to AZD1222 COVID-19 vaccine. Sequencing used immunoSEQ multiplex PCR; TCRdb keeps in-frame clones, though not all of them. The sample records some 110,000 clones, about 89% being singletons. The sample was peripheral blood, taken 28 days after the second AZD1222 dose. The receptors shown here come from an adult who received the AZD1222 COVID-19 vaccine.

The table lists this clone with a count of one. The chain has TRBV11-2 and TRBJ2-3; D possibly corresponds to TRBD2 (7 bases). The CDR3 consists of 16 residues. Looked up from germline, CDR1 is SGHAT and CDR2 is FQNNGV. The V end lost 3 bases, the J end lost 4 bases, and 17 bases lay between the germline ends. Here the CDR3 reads CASSFVAGARPDTQYF. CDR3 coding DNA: TGTGCCAGCAGCTTCGTGGCGGGGGCCAGACCAGATACGCAGTATTTT.

The CDR3 sequence is CASSFSTGQPHTEAFF. The DNA of the CDR3 is TGCGCCAGCAGCTTTTCCACCGGACAGCCTCACACTGAAGCTTTCTTT. This chain joins TRBV5-1 and TRBJ1-1, with D possibly matching TRBD1 (6 bases). The CDR3 extends over 16 amino acids. CDR1 and CDR2 from the germline V gene are SGHRS and YFSETQ. V dropped 2 bases and J dropped 3 bases, with 17 bases sitting between them. Based on the CDR3 plus reference TRBV5-1 and TRBJ1-1, the full variable domain is KAGVTQTPRYLIKTRGQQVTLSCSPISGHRSVSWYQQTPGQGLQFLFEYFSETQRNKGNFPGRFSGRQFSNSRSEMNVSTLELGDSALYLCASSFSTGQPHTEAFFGQGTRLTVV.

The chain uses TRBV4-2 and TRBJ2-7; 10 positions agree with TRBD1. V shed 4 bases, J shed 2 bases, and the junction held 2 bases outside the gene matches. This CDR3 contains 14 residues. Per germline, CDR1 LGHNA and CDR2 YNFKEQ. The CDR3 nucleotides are TGTGCCAGCAGCCCGGGACAGGGGACCTACGAGCAGTACTTC. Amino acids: CASSPGQGTYEQYF.

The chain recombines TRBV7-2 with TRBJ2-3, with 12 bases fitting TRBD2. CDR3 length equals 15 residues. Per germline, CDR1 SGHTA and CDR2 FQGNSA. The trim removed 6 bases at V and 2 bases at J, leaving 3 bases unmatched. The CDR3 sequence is CASSTSGGTTDTQYF. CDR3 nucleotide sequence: TGTGCCAGCAGTACTAGCGGGGGGACCACAGATACGCAGTATTTT.

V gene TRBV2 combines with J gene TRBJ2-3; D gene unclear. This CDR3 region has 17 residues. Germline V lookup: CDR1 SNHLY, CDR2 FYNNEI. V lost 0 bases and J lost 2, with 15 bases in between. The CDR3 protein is CASSEARFSPFTDTQYF. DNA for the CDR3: TGTGCCAGCAGTGAAGCAAGGTTCTCCCCGTTCACAGATACGCAGTATTTT.

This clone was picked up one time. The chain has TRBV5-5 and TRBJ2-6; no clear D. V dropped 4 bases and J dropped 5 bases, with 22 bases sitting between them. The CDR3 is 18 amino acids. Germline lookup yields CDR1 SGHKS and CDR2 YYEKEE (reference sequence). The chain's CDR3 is CASSPQVMGSSRANVLTF. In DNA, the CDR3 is TGTGCCAGCAGCCCCCAGGTCATGGGTTCGTCGCGGGCCAACGTCCTGACTTTC.

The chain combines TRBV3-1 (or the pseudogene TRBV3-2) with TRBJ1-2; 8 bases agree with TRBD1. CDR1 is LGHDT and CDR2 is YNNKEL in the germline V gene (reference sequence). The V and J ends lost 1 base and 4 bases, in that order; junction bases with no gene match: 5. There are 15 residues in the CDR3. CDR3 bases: TGTGCCAGCAGCCAAGGGCCAGGGGGCGTCTATGGCTACACCTTC. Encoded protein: CASSQGPGGVYGYTF.

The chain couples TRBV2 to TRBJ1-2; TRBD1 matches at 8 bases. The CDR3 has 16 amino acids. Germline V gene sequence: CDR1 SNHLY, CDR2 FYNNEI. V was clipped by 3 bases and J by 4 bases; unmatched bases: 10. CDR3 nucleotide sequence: TGTGCCAGCAGTGAGGGCAGGGGGCTGGATTCCTATGGCTACACCTTC. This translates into CASSEGRGLDSYGYTF.

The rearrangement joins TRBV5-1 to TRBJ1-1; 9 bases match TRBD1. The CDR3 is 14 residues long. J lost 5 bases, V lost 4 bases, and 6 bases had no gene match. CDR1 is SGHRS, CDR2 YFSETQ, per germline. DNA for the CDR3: TGCGCCAGCAGCCAGGGACAGGGTGGTACTGAAGCTTTCTTT. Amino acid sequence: CASSQGQGGTEAFF.

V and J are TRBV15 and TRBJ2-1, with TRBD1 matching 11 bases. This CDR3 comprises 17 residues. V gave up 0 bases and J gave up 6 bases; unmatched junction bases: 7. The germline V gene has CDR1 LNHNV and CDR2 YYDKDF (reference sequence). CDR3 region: CATSRDPGTGGFNEQFF. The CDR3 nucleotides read TGTGCCACCAGCAGAGATCCCGGGACAGGGGGTTTCAATGAGCAGTTCTTC. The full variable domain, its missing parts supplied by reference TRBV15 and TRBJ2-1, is DAMVIQNPRYQVTQFGKPVTLSCSQTLNHNVMYWYQQKSSQAPKLLFHYYDKDFNNEADTPDNFQSRRPNTSFCFLDIRSPGLGDTAMYLCATSRDPGTGGFNEQFFGPGTRLTVL.

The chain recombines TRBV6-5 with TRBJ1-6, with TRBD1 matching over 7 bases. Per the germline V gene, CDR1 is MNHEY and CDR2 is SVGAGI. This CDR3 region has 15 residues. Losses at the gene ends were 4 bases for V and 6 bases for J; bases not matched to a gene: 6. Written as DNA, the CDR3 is TGTGCCAGCAGTTCCGCGACAGGGTCTAATTCACCCCTCCACTTT. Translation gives CASSSATGSNSPLHF.

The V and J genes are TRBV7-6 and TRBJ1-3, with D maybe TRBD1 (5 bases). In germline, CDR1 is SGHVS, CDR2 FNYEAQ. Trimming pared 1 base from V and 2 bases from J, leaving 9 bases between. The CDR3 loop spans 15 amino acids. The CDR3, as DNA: TGTGCCAGCAGCTTAGTGGCAGGGACTGGAAACACCATATATTTT. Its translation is CASSLVAGTGNTIYF.

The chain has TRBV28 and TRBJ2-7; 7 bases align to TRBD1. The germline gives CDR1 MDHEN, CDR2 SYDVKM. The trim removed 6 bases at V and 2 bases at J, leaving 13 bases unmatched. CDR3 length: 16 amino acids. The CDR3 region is CASSSLPGQNTYEQYF. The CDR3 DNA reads TGTGCCAGCAGCTCCTTGCCGGGACAGAACACCTACGAGCAGTACTTC.

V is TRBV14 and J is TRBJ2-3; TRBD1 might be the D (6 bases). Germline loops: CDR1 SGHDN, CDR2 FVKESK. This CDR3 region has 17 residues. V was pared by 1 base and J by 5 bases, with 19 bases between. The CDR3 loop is CASSQVFVGASLDTQYF. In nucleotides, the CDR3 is TGTGCCAGCAGCCAAGTCTTTGTGGGGGCTAGCTTAGATACGCAGTATTTT.

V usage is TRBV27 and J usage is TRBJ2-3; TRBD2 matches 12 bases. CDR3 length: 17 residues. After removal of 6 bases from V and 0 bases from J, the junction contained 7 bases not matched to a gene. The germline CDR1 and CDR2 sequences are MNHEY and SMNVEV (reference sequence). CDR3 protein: CASSLTGTSGSTDTQYF. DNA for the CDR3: TGTGCCAGCAGCTTAACCGGGACTAGCGGGAGCACAGATACGCAGTATTTT.